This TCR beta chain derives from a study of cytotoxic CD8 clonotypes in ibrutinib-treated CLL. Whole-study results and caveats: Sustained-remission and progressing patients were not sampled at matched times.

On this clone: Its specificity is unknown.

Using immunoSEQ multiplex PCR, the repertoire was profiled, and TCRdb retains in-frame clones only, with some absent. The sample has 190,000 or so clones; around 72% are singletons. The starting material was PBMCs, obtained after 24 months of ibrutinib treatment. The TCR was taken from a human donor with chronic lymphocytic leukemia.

The CDR3 is CASTPPGRNEQYF. The CDR3 nucleotides read TGTGCCAGCACCCCCCCGGGAAGGAACGAGCAGTACTTC. The chain joins TRBV27 to TRBJ2-7; D is perhaps TRBD2 (5 bases). The CDR3 has 13 amino acids. The V gene's germline CDR1 is MNHEY and CDR2 SMNVEV (reference sequence). V lost 7 bases to trimming and J lost 5 bases, with 15 bases between them.